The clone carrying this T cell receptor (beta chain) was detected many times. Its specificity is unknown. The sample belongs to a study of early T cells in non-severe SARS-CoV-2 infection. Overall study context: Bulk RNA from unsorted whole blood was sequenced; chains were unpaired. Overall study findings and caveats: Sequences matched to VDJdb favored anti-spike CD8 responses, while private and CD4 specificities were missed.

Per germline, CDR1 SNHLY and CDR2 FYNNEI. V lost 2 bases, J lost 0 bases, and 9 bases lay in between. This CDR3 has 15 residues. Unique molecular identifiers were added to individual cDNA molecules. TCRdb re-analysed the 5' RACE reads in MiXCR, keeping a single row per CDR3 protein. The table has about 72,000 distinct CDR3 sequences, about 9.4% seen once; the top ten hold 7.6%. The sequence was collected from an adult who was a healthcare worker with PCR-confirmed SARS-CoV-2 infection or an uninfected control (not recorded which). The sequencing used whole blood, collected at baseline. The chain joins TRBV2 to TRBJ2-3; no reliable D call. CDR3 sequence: CASSEQPGSTDTQYF. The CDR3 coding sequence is TGTGCCAGCAGTGAACAACCTGGGAGCACAGATACGCAGTATTTT. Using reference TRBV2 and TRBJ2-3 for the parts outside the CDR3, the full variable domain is EPEVTQTPSHQVTQMGQEVILRCVPISNHLYFYWYRQILGQKVEFLVSFYNNEISEKSEIFDDQFSVERPDGSNFTLKIRSTKLEDSAMYFCASSEQPGSTDTQYFGPGTRLTVL.